Presented here are 11 T cell receptor beta chains from one specimen sequenced in a study of cytomegalovirus exposure and HLA in healthy donors. The primer mix had 60 Vbeta and 13 Jbeta primers. Method: immunoSEQ multiplex PCR; TCRdb's copy keeps in-frame clones and lacks some. Here the sample spans 150,000 to 200,000 clones, around 78% being singletons. The specimen sequenced was PBMCs. These receptor sequences come from a man aged 40-55 years in good health and CMV-seronegative.

The rearrangement uses TRBV5-1 and TRBJ1-1; 7 nucleotides align to TRBD1. The V gene end was trimmed by 0 bases and the J gene end by 0 bases; junction bases not matched to a gene: 5. Germline CDR1 reads SGHRS; CDR2 reads YFSETQ. This CDR3 has 16 residues. This CDR3 reads CASSLVGDSMNTEAFF. In nucleotides, the CDR3 is TGCGCCAGCAGCTTGGTTGGGGACAGCATGAACACTGAAGCTTTCTTT.

CDR3 sequence: CASSKQGYTEAFF. CDR3 bases: TGTGCCAGCAGCAAACAGGGGTACACTGAAGCTTTCTTT. This chain uses TRBV21-1 with TRBJ1-1; the table assigns TRBD1, which was not confirmed against the DNA. TRBV21-1 is a listed pseudogene. This CDR3 has 13 amino acids.

The gene calls are TRBV29-1 and TRBJ2-3; 9 nucleotides align to TRBD1. Trimming took 1 base from V and 4 from J; bases not matched to a gene: 6. CDR1 is SQVTM, CDR2 ANQGSEA, per germline. The CDR3 runs 15 residues. The CDR3 region has the DNA TGCAGCGTTGAAGCCCGGGACAGGGATGCAGATACGCAGTATTTT. Translated, it gives CSVEARDRDADTQYF.

The chain couples TRBV10-3 to TRBJ2-2; 13 nucleotides align to TRBD2. This CDR3 is built from 14 residues. CDR1 is ENHRY, CDR2 SYGVKD, per germline. Trimming at V came to 9 bases and at J to 6 bases, leaving 4 bases not matched to a gene. DNA of the CDR3: TGTGCCATAGGGACTAGCGGGAAGGCCGGGGAGCTGTTTTTT. This translates into CAIGTSGKAGELFF.

The chain employs TRBV5-8 and TRBJ2-3; 8 bases map to TRBD1. The germline gives CDR1 SGHTS, CDR2 YDEGEE. CDR3 length: 13 residues. V shed 4 bases, J shed 5 bases, and the junction held 3 bases outside the gene matches. For the CDR3, the DNA is TGTGCCAGCAGCCTTACAGGGGGAGATACGCAGTATTTT. Translating gives CASSLTGGDTQYF.

The chain recombines TRBV6-6 with TRBJ1-5, with D possibly TRBD1 on 6 matching bases. Germline loops: CDR1 MNHNY, CDR2 SVGAGI (reference sequence). The CDR3 spans 15 residues. V was trimmed by 6 bases and J by 2 bases, leaving 14 bases between them. The CDR3 here is CASSPGEWGNQPQHF. CDR3 coding DNA: TGTGCCAGCAGCCCAGGGGAGTGGGGCAATCAGCCCCAGCATTTT.

The rearrangement joins TRBV9 to TRBJ2-7; 9 nucleotides match TRBD2. The V segment lost 4 bases and the J segment 1 base; nucleotides outside the gene matches: 6. The length of the CDR3 is 15 residues. CDR1 SGDLS and CDR2 YYNGEE come from the germline V gene. In DNA, the CDR3 is TGTGCCAGCAGCCCACGACTAGCGGCTTCCTACGAGCAGTACTTC. Amino acids: CASSPRLAASYEQYF.

The chain employs TRBV19 and TRBJ1-1, with no clear D. Trimming took 1 base from V and 5 from J, leaving 8 bases between them. The germline gives CDR1 LNHDA, CDR2 SQIVND (reference sequence). The CDR3 loop spans 13 amino acids. The CDR3 sequence is CASSIGAGTEAFF. The CDR3, as DNA: TGTGCCAGTAGTATAGGGGCGGGAACTGAAGCTTTCTTT.

This clone turned up a few times. The rearrangement joins TRBV13 to TRBJ1-1; 7 bases agree with TRBD1. From germline, CDR1 is PRHDT and CDR2 FYEKMQ (reference sequence). CDR3 size: 15 residues. V trimming: 5 bases; J trimming: 1 base; junction bases outside the gene matches: 7. Here the CDR3 reads CASSRRTGPNTEAFF. The DNA of the CDR3 is TGTGCCAGCAGCCGGAGGACAGGACCGAACACTGAAGCTTTCTTT.

The V gene is TRBV5-1, the J gene TRBJ1-1; D call uncertain. The V gene's germline CDR1 is SGHRS and CDR2 YFSETQ. The CDR3 totals 13 residues. V lost 0 bases and J 6 bases, leaving 9 bases between the germline ends. CDR3 sequence (DNA): TGCGCCAGCAGCTTGGCGGGGAGTGCTGAAGCTTTCTTT. It yields the protein CASSLAGSAEAFF.

This chain links TRBV6-5 with TRBJ1-1; a possible D gene is TRBD1 (5 bases). Deletions cut 6 bases from V and 0 bases from J, with 8 bases between. CDR3 length equals 13 residues. Germline CDR1 MNHEY, CDR2 SVGAGI. CDR3 nucleotide sequence: TGTGCCAGCAGACAGGTAATGAACACTGAAGCTTTCTTT. It codes for CASRQVMNTEAFF.